The 12 T cell receptor beta chains reported below all come from one sample, sequenced in a study of CD8 T cells in Susac syndrome. RNA was extracted with the RNeasy kit, and a quantity of roughly 0.5 to 1 ug was reverse transcribed using random hexamers. TCRdb ran MiXCR on the immunoSEQ multiplex PCR reads and lists one entry per CDR3 protein. Of some 140,000 distinct CDR3 sequences in the sample, around 86% were seen once. The sequenced sample consisted of CD8+ T cells from PBMCs. Every receptor here comes from a human donor with multiple sclerosis.

The chain employs TRBV19 and TRBJ1-5; possibly TRBD1 for D (5 bases). The V end lost 9 bases, the J end lost 0 bases, and 12 bases lay between the germline ends. The germline V gene encodes CDR1 LNHDA and CDR2 SQIVND (reference sequence). CDR3 length: 14 residues. The CDR3 region has the DNA TGTGCCAGCACAAAGGGGCCTAGCAATCAGCCCCAGCATTTT. Translation: CASTKGPSNQPQHF. The variable domain in full, with the rest retrieved from reference TRBV19 and TRBJ1-5, is DGGITQSPKYLFRKEGQNVTLSCEQNLNHDAMYWYRQDPGQGLRLIYYSQIVNDFQKGDIAEGYSVSREKKESFPLTVTSAQKNPTAFYLCASTKGPSNQPQHFGDGTRLSIL.

CDR3 residues: CASSFKGGTSRPSYEQYF. CDR3 coding DNA: TGTGCCAGCAGCTTTAAGGGAGGGACTAGCCGACCGTCCTACGAGCAGTACTTC. The chain couples TRBV7-8 to TRBJ2-7, with 9 bases lining up with TRBD2. In germline, CDR1 is SGHVS, CDR2 FQNEAQ. J was trimmed by 1 base and V by 3 bases; bases with no gene match: 13. The CDR3 is 18 residues long.

V usage is TRBV3-1 and J usage is TRBJ2-2; no firm D call. The CDR3 sequence is 15 residues long. CDR1 is LGHDT and CDR2 is YNNKEL in the germline V gene (reference sequence). V lost 10 bases and J lost 0, with 15 bases in between. As DNA, the CDR3 is TGTGCCAAACTCAAGAGTATCCCGAACACCGGGGAGCTGTTTTTT. This codes for CAKLKSIPNTGELFF.

A few counts support this clonotype. The gene calls are TRBV7-6 and TRBJ2-1; no clear D gene. V dropped 5 bases and J dropped 8 bases, with 10 bases sitting between them. CDR1 is SGHVS and CDR2 is FNYEAQ in the germline V gene. The CDR3 length is 12 residues. The CDR3 DNA reads as TGTGCCAGCAGCGTAGTGCCTGATGAGCAGTTCTTC. Encoded protein: CASSVVPDEQFF.

The rearrangement uses TRBV6-2 or TRBV6-3 and TRBJ1-1; maybe TRBD1 (6 bases). Germline-derived CDR1 and CDR2 are MNHEY and SVGEGT. V was pared by 6 bases and J by 4 bases, with 12 bases between. The CDR3 runs 13 residues. The CDR3 DNA follows: TGTGCCAGCAGGGCAGGGGAGCCCACTGAAGCTTTCTTT. As protein: CASRAGEPTEAFF.

The chain uses TRBV7-6 and TRBJ2-1; 8 bases agree with TRBD2. Unmatched junction bases numbered 5, after V lost 3 bases and J lost 4 bases. CDR3 size: 15 residues. The germline CDR1 and CDR2 sequences are SGHVS and FNYEAQ. In DNA, the CDR3 is TGTGCCAGCAGCTTCAGCGGGAGCGCGTACAATGAGCAGTTCTTC. It specifies CASSFSGSAYNEQFF.

This chain links TRBV9 with TRBJ2-1, with a tentative D call TRBD1 (6 bases). The CDR3 length is 14 residues. The V gene lost 3 bases and the J gene lost 3 bases, with 10 bases spanning the gap. CDR1 and CDR2 from the germline V gene are SGDLS and YYNGEE. The CDR3 region is CASSALDSYNEQFF. For the CDR3, the DNA is TGTGCCAGCAGCGCCTTGGACAGCTACAATGAGCAGTTCTTC.

The chain carries TRBV28 and TRBJ2-7, with TRBD1 as a possible D gene (6 bases). The CDR3 is 15 residues long. Germline CDR1 MDHEN, CDR2 SYDVKM. The germline V and J ends were trimmed by 8 bases and 6 bases, with 23 bases remaining between them. The CDR3 reads CASSPVLGRGSEQYF. The CDR3 DNA is TGTGCCAGCTCCCCGGTTTTAGGCAGGGGAAGCGAGCAGTACTTC.

This clonotype has just one count. The chain joins TRBV4-1 to TRBJ1-4; the D gene is possibly TRBD1 (6 bases). The CDR3 totals 15 residues. V was pared by 4 bases and J by 14 bases, with 23 bases between. CDR1 MGHRA and CDR2 YSYEKL come from the germline V gene. Here the CDR3 reads CASSPATGSIFYLFF. In nucleotides, the CDR3 is TGCGCCAGCAGCCCGGCGACAGGCTCGATCTTTTACCTGTTTTTT.

The rearrangement links TRBV7-9 to TRBJ1-1; D is ambiguous. Looked up from germline, CDR1 is SEHNR and CDR2 is FQNEAQ (reference sequence). Trimming stripped 6 bases from V and 0 bases from J, with 14 bases between. This CDR3 is 15 amino acids long. CDR3 residues: CASRPIDPMNTEAFF. Here the CDR3 DNA reads TGTGCCAGCAGACCAATCGACCCAATGAACACTGAAGCTTTCTTT.

The genes are TRBV20-1 and TRBJ1-5; D may be TRBD1 (5 bases). The CDR3 has 13 amino acids. Trimming shortened V by 6 bases and J by 3 bases, and 12 bases separated the two germline ends. Germline V gives CDR1 DFQATT, CDR2 SNEGSKA (reference sequence). DNA of the CDR3: TGCAGTGCCGGGGGTACGGTCAATCAGCCCCAGCATTTT. As protein: CSAGGTVNQPQHF.

This clonotype was found once. The gene calls are TRBV5-8 and TRBJ1-6, with D unresolved. CDR1 SGHTS and CDR2 YDEGEE come from the germline V gene. V lost 2 bases and J 10 bases, leaving 7 bases between the germline ends. There are 12 residues in the CDR3. CDR3: CASSFIGSPLHF. CDR3 in DNA: TGTGCCAGCAGCTTCATAGGGTCACCCCTCCACTTT.